The 31 T cell receptor beta chains given below trace back to one sample, sequenced in a study of T cells after yellow fever vaccination. TCRdb used MiXCR to reprocess the 5' RACE reads, holding one entry per CDR3 protein. The sample contains around 360,000 distinct CDR3 sequences, around 10% of which appear only once. The sequencing used PBMCs, collected on the day of the first yellow fever vaccination. The receptors derive from a man aged 18 to 29 who received the YFV17D yellow fever vaccine.

This sequence joins TRBV7-9 and TRBJ2-7; 9 bases match TRBD1. Germline V CDR1 and CDR2: SEHNR, FQNEAQ (reference sequence). The CDR3 is 15 amino acids. V shed 1 base and J 5 bases; nucleotides not matched to a gene: 6. CDR3 DNA sequence: TGTGCCAGCAGCTTAGGGGACAGGGAGGTCGACGAGCAGTACTTC. It specifies CASSLGDREVDEQYF. The full variable domain, completed using reference TRBV7-9 and TRBJ2-7, is DTGVSQNPRHKITKRGQNVTFRCDPISEHNRLYWYRQTLGQGPEFLTYFQNEAQLEKSRLLSDRFSAERPKGSFSTLEIQRTEQGDSAMYLCASSLGDREVDEQYFGPGTRLTVT.

In its sample, this clonotype was seen once. J is TRBJ2-2 and V is TRBV5-1; D could derive from TRBD1 or TRBD2 (5 bases each). The V gene's germline CDR1 is SGHRS and CDR2 YFSETQ. This CDR3 has 15 amino acids. V lost 7 bases and J 3 bases, leaving 16 bases between the germline ends. This CDR3 reads CASGLGQGYTGELFF. The CDR3 coding sequence is TGCGCCAGCGGACTCGGCCAGGGATACACCGGGGAGCTGTTTTTT.

The J gene is TRBJ1-1, the V gene TRBV6-2 or TRBV6-3; D may be TRBD1 (6 bases). With 2 bases removed from V and 5 bases from J, the gap between germline ends came to 12 bases. The CDR3 spans 14 residues. Looked up from germline, CDR1 is MNHEY and CDR2 is SVGEGT. Here the CDR3 reads CASSYTGRGTEAFF. In nucleotides, the CDR3 is TGTGCCAGCAGTTACACAGGGAGAGGAACTGAAGCTTTCTTT.

The J gene is TRBJ1-6, the V gene TRBV5-4, with D maybe TRBD1 (6 bases). With 4 bases removed from V and 7 bases from J, the gap between germline ends came to 18 bases. Germline CDR1 is SGHNT and CDR2 is YYREEE (reference sequence). The CDR3 loop spans 16 amino acids. CDR3: CASSQGTPMGNSPLHF. In DNA form, the CDR3 reads TGTGCCAGCAGCCAGGGGACCCCCATGGGGAATTCACCCCTCCACTTT.

The chain carries TRBV6-5 and TRBJ1-2; D is unclear. V was shortened by 0 bases and J by 8 bases, with 10 bases between the two germline ends. The CDR3 is made up of 13 amino acids. Per the germline V gene, CDR1 is MNHEY and CDR2 is SVGAGI. CDR3 in DNA: TGTGCCAGCAGTTACTCTGCTAAGAGAGGCTACACCTTC. It specifies CASSYSAKRGYTF.

The DNA of the CDR3 is TGTGCCATGAGCTTGGACGGCCGGAATGAGCAGTTCTTC. Protein: CAMSLDGRNEQFF. This sequence joins TRBV5-4 and TRBJ2-1; D ambiguous. The CDR3 totals 13 residues. V dropped 9 bases and J dropped 7 bases, with 17 bases sitting between them. Per germline, CDR1 SGHNT and CDR2 YYREEE (reference sequence).

In this sample, this clonotype turned up a few times. The chain links TRBV5-1 to TRBJ2-1, with TRBD2 identical over 14 bases. CDR3 size: 18 residues. Germline-derived CDR1 and CDR2 are SGHRS and YFSETQ. The V and J ends lost 4 bases and 1 base, in that order; junction bases with no gene match: 7. CDR3 nucleotides: TGCGCCAGCAGCCGACTAGCGGGGGGGCCGGGGTCCTACAATGAGCAGTTCTTC. Its protein product is CASSRLAGGPGSYNEQFF.

This clonotype was counted a few times. The J gene is TRBJ1-2, the V gene TRBV18; no clear D gene. V lost 3 bases and J lost 2, with 7 bases in between. Germline assignment: CDR1 KGHSH and CDR2 LQKENI. This CDR3 contains 13 residues. The CDR3 DNA follows: TGTGCCAGCTCACCGGAGGAAAACTATGGCTACACCTTC. Translation gives CASSPEENYGYTF. Full variable domain (outside the CDR3, taken from reference TRBV18 and TRBJ1-2): NAGVMQNPRHLVRRRGQEARLRCSPMKGHSHVYWYRQLPEEGLKFMVYLQKENIIDESGMPKERFSAEFPKEGPSILRIQQVVRGDSAAYFCASSPEENYGYTFGSGTRLTVV.

V is TRBV9 and J is TRBJ1-2, with D perhaps TRBD1 (5 bases). V lost 3 bases and J 2 bases, leaving 14 bases between the germline ends. Germline lookup yields CDR1 SGDLS and CDR2 YYNGEE. The CDR3 sequence is 15 residues long. CDR3 sequence: CASSGYSKGNYGYTF. The CDR3 nucleotides are TGTGCCAGCAGCGGGTACAGCAAGGGGAACTATGGCTACACCTTC.

This clonotype occurred a few times. V is TRBV18 and J is TRBJ2-1; D remains unclear. The germline V gene encodes CDR1 KGHSH and CDR2 LQKENI. Trimming left V 0 bases short and J 11 bases short, with 8 bases between. The CDR3 is made up of 12 amino acids. CDR3 bases: TGTGCCAGCTCACCACCTTCCAGACAGCAGTTCTTC. Protein: CASSPPSRQQFF.

This clonotype turned up a few times. The J gene is TRBJ2-3, the V gene TRBV11-2; weak D call: TRBD1 (6 bases). Germline CDR1 is SGHAT and CDR2 is FQNNGV. There are 15 residues in the CDR3. Trimming left V 5 bases short and J 2 bases short, with 14 bases between. This CDR3 reads CASSRLGGATDTQYF. In DNA form, the CDR3 reads TGTGCCAGCAGCAGATTAGGGGGTGCCACAGATACGCAGTATTTT.

The CDR3 nucleotides read TGTGCCAGCAGCGTTCAGCCGAGCTCTGGAAACACCATATATTTT. Its translation is CASSVQPSSGNTIYF. The chain combines TRBV14 with TRBJ1-3; the D is unclear. Germline loops: CDR1 SGHDN, CDR2 FVKESK. Trimming stripped 5 bases from V and 0 bases from J, with 11 bases between. The CDR3 has 15 amino acids.

The chain has TRBV5-1 and TRBJ1-1; D unresolved. The CDR3 loop spans 16 amino acids. The ends were cut back, 3 bases at V and 3 bases at J, with 18 bases in the middle. Germline CDR1 SGHRS, CDR2 YFSETQ. Here the CDR3 reads CASSSPEGPGDTEAFF. CDR3 DNA sequence: TGCGCCAGCAGCTCTCCGGAGGGCCCTGGGGACACTGAAGCTTTCTTT. Together with reference TRBV5-1 and TRBJ1-1, the CDR3 gives the full variable domain: KAGVTQTPRYLIKTRGQQVTLSCSPISGHRSVSWYQQTPGQGLQFLFEYFSETQRNKGNFPGRFSGRQFSNSRSEMNVSTLELGDSALYLCASSSPEGPGDTEAFFGQGTRLTVV.

In this sample, this clonotype turned up a few times. The chain links TRBV6-5 to TRBJ1-6; D is unresolved. The CDR3 has 15 residues. V lost 0 bases, J lost 8 bases, and 11 bases lay in between. CDR1 MNHEY and CDR2 SVGAGI come from the germline V gene. The CDR3: CASSYSSRRDSPLHF. The CDR3 coding sequence is TGTGCCAGCAGTTACTCCTCCAGGAGGGATTCACCCCTCCACTTT.

The V and J genes are TRBV18 and TRBJ2-1; D remains unclear. The CDR3 covers 13 residues. V lost 6 bases, J lost 9 bases, and 15 bases lay in between. Looked up from germline, CDR1 is KGHSH and CDR2 is LQKENI. The CDR3 region has the DNA TGTGCCAGCTCCCCCAGTGGCGAGCTTGAGCAGTTCTTC. Translation: CASSPSGELEQFF.

This clonotype was seen a handful of times. This rearrangement joins TRBV10-3 to TRBJ2-7; D possibly corresponds to TRBD1 (5 bases). The length of the CDR3 is 13 residues. Trimming cost V 2 bases and J 0 bases, with 5 bases left between them. CDR1 and CDR2 from the germline V gene are ENHRY and SYGVKD. Here the CDR3 DNA reads TGTGCCATCAGTGAGGACAGCTCCTACGAGCAGTACGTC. It is translated as CAISEDSSYEQYV.

This clonotype was seen many times. The V gene is TRBV5-1, the J gene TRBJ2-5; 10 nucleotides match TRBD2. The CDR3 is made up of 14 amino acids. With V trimmed by 4 bases and J by 5 bases, 5 bases remained unmatched. In germline, CDR1 is SGHRS, CDR2 YFSETQ. CDR3 loop: CASSEAGGPETQYF. The CDR3, as DNA: TGCGCCAGCAGCGAAGCGGGGGGGCCGGAGACCCAGTACTTC.

The chain is built from TRBV7-9 and TRBJ2-2, with D unclear. The CDR3 is 14 residues long. CDR1 is SEHNR and CDR2 is FQNEAQ in the germline V gene (reference sequence). V lost 3 bases and J lost 4, with 9 bases in between. The CDR3 DNA is TGTGCCAGCAGCTTCAGGCAGACCACCGGGGAGCTGTTTTTT. It encodes CASSFRQTTGELFF. The full variable domain, completed using reference TRBV7-9 and TRBJ2-2, is DTGVSQNPRHKITKRGQNVTFRCDPISEHNRLYWYRQTLGQGPEFLTYFQNEAQLEKSRLLSDRFSAERPKGSFSTLEIQRTEQGDSAMYLCASSFRQTTGELFFGEGSRLTVL.

This clonotype has more than one count but fewer than ten. The chain joins TRBV7-2 to TRBJ2-2; TRBD1 aligns across 8 bases. The V gene end was trimmed by 5 bases and the J gene end by 7 bases; junction bases not matched to a gene: 6. The CDR3 loop spans 14 amino acids. Germline CDR1 is SGHTA and CDR2 is FQGNSA. The CDR3 nucleotides are TGTGCCAGCAGCCGGGCAGGGGGCGGCGGGGAGCTGTTTTTT. Its translation: CASSRAGGGGELFF.

The chain couples TRBV12-5 to TRBJ1-1, with D possibly being TRBD1 (5 bases). The CDR3 loop spans 15 amino acids. Germline CDR1 and CDR2: LGHNT and FRNRAP. V was pared by 5 bases and J by 1 base, with 14 bases between. CDR3 bases: TGTGCTAGTGGTCCCCGGTGGGGGAGGAACACTGAAGCTTTCTTT. The encoded protein is CASGPRWGRNTEAFF.

V is TRBV5-1 and J is TRBJ2-5; 7 nucleotides align to TRBD2. The CDR3 length is 14 residues. Germline V gene sequence: CDR1 SGHRS, CDR2 YFSETQ. V shed 4 bases and J 5 bases; nucleotides not matched to a gene: 8. CDR3 loop: CASSGQGGEETQYF. In DNA form, the CDR3 reads TGCGCCAGCAGCGGGCAGGGAGGGGAGGAGACCCAGTACTTC.

This clonotype has just a few counts. The V call is TRBV18, the J call TRBJ1-5, with a possible D match to TRBD1 (6 bases). Germline V gene data show CDR1 as KGHSH and CDR2 as LQKENI. Trimming stripped 6 bases from V and 7 bases from J, with 13 bases between. The CDR3 runs to 13 residues. Written as DNA, the CDR3 is TGTGCCAGCTCGGAGGGGGTAATGCAGCCCCAGCATTTT. It yields the protein CASSEGVMQPQHF.

This clonotype was seen a handful of times. The V call is TRBV5-1, the J call TRBJ2-5; D could derive from TRBD1 or TRBD2 (6 bases each). Germline CDR1 is SGHRS and CDR2 is YFSETQ. V was pared by 5 bases and J by 3 bases, with 17 bases between. The CDR3 contains 15 residues. CDR3 residues: CASRLGGTPEETQYF. The CDR3 DNA sequence: TGCGCCAGCAGACTAGGCGGGACACCTGAAGAGACCCAGTACTTC. Combining the CDR3 with reference TRBV5-1 and TRBJ2-5 gives the whole variable domain KAGVTQTPRYLIKTRGQQVTLSCSPISGHRSVSWYQQTPGQGLQFLFEYFSETQRNKGNFPGRFSGRQFSNSRSEMNVSTLELGDSALYLCASRLGGTPEETQYFGPGTRLLVL.

This clonotype came up a few times. The rearrangement joins TRBV4-1 to TRBJ1-1; no reliable D call. V gave up 0 bases and J gave up 5 bases, with 22 bases separating them. This CDR3 has 18 amino acids. Germline CDR1 reads MGHRA; CDR2 reads YSYEKL. CDR3 sequence: CASSQDNFGGEEQTEAFF. The CDR3 region has the DNA TGCGCCAGCAGCCAAGACAACTTCGGCGGAGAAGAACAAACTGAAGCTTTCTTT.

This clonotype turned up a few times. The V and J genes are TRBV24-1 and TRBJ2-3, with D possibly being TRBD2 (5 bases). The ends were cut back, 2 bases at V and 1 base at J, with 6 bases in the middle. Per germline, CDR1 KGHDR and CDR2 SFDVKD. There are 14 residues in the CDR3. The CDR3 DNA reads as TGTGCCACCAGTGATTGGGGAGGCACAGATACGCAGTATTTT. It specifies CATSDWGGTDTQYF.

The genes are TRBV5-1 and TRBJ1-5; D unresolved. Trimming took off 1 base at V and 5 bases at J, with 10 bases between the two ends. Per the germline V gene, CDR1 is SGHRS and CDR2 is YFSETQ. The CDR3 runs to 14 residues. The CDR3: CASSLLREDQPQHF. In nucleotides, the CDR3 is TGCGCCAGCAGCTTGTTGAGGGAGGATCAGCCCCAGCATTTT.

The CDR3 region is CASSPGLAATGYNEQFF. The CDR3 DNA is TGTGCCAGCAGCCCGGGACTAGCGGCCACGGGGTACAATGAGCAGTTCTTC. This chain joins TRBV11-2 and TRBJ2-1; 11 bases match TRBD2. The V gene's germline CDR1 is SGHAT and CDR2 FQNNGV. Unmatched junction bases numbered 10, after V lost 5 bases and J lost 4 bases. The CDR3 totals 17 residues.

This clonotype was seen more than once but under ten times. The V gene is TRBV11-2, the J gene TRBJ2-2; no clear D gene. The germline V gene encodes CDR1 SGHAT and CDR2 FQNNGV. The CDR3 is 13 amino acids. V lost 0 bases, J lost 6 bases, and 5 bases lay in between. In nucleotides, the CDR3 is TGTGCCAGCAGCTTAGATCCTGCCGGGGAGCTGTTTTTT. Its translation: CASSLDPAGELFF.

The table lists this clonotype with a few counts. The rearrangement links TRBV10-3 to TRBJ1-6; D remains unclear. V lost 10 bases and J 0 bases, leaving 22 bases between the germline ends. Looked up from germline, CDR1 is ENHRY and CDR2 is SYGVKD. The CDR3 totals 18 residues. This chain's CDR3 is CATLQYADLTSYNSPLHF. The CDR3 nucleotides read TGTGCCACCCTACAATACGCGGACCTTACCTCCTATAATTCACCCCTCCACTTT.

This clonotype has more than one count but fewer than ten. This sequence joins TRBV27 and TRBJ2-5; D not resolved. V lost 5 bases and J lost 5, with 12 bases in between. In germline, CDR1 is MNHEY, CDR2 SMNVEV (reference sequence). The CDR3 is 13 residues long. CDR3 in DNA: TGTGCCAGCAGTATTAGAGTGGCGGAGACCCAGTACTTC. The encoded protein is CASSIRVAETQYF.

The chain uses TRBV6-5 and TRBJ2-3, with TRBD2 as a possible D gene (6 bases). The CDR3 sequence is 15 residues long. Germline V gene sequence: CDR1 MNHEY, CDR2 SVGAGI. V lost 2 bases and J 1 base, leaving 10 bases between the germline ends. Here the CDR3 DNA reads TGTGCCAGCAGTTACAGGGGCGGGGGCACAGATACGCAGTATTTT. Translating gives CASSYRGGGTDTQYF.